Shown below are 32 T cell receptor beta chains from a single sample sequenced in a study of OX40 agonist ivuxolimab in advanced cancers. Sequencing used immunoSEQ multiplex PCR; TCRdb keeps in-frame clones, though not all of them. This sample carries 50,000 to 65,000 clones, 70% to 90% of them seen once, and the ten largest clones take 0.77%. The sample here was CD4+ or CD8+ T cells sorted from blood, taken in a trial of the OX40 agonist ivuxolimab. The receptors stem from an adult with an advanced solid tumor such as melanoma, head and neck, liver or kidney cancer.

This clone was observed a handful of times. This chain connects TRBV30 to TRBJ2-2; D remains unclear. V gave up 1 base and J gave up 0 bases, with 6 bases separating them. Germline lookup yields CDR1 GTSNPN and CDR2 SVGIG (reference sequence). The CDR3 extends over 14 amino acids. The CDR3 DNA is TGTGCCTGGAGTGGAATAGCGAACACCGGGGAGCTGTTTTTT. Amino acids: CAWSGIANTGELFF.

The V and J genes are TRBV19 and TRBJ1-1, with D possibly TRBD1 on 6 matching bases. Germline V gene sequence: CDR1 LNHDA, CDR2 SQIVND (reference sequence). The CDR3 sequence is 15 residues long. The V and J ends lost 7 bases and 4 bases respectively, with 19 bases between them. The CDR3 DNA reads TGTGCCAGTATCCTCAGACAGGCCGCCGGCACTGAAGCTTTCTTT. Translated, it gives CASILRQAAGTEAFF.

This clone was recorded once. J is TRBJ1-5 and V is TRBV30, with 7 bases matching TRBD1. With V trimmed by 2 bases and J by 7 bases, 8 bases remained unmatched. The CDR3 is 14 residues long. Germline loops: CDR1 GTSNPN, CDR2 SVGIG (reference sequence). CDR3 sequence (DNA): TGTGCCTGGAGTCCCACAGGGGTTGGGCAGCCCCAGCATTTT. Protein product: CAWSPTGVGQPQHF.

The V gene is TRBV4-1, the J gene TRBJ1-5; D is perhaps TRBD1 (6 bases). The V end lost 0 bases, the J end lost 7 bases, and 22 bases lay between the germline ends. The V gene's germline CDR1 is MGHRA and CDR2 YSYEKL. This CDR3 comprises 18 residues. CDR3: CASSQDRGPRGRGQPQHF. CDR3 in DNA: TGCGCCAGCAGCCAAGATCGAGGCCCCCGGGGGCGCGGCCAGCCCCAGCATTTT.

The chain has TRBV2 and TRBJ1-5, with D hard to call. CDR3 length: 13 amino acids. Per the germline V gene, CDR1 is SNHLY and CDR2 is FYNNEI. The ends were cut back, 8 bases at V and 3 bases at J, with 11 bases in the middle. In nucleotides, the CDR3 is TGTGCCAGCCAAGGCGCGTTCAATCAGCCCCAGCATTTT. Its protein is CASQGAFNQPQHF. The full variable domain, with the rest looked up from reference TRBV2 and TRBJ1-5, is EPEVTQTPSHQVTQMGQEVILRCVPISNHLYFYWYRQILGQKVEFLVSFYNNEISEKSEIFDDQFSVERPDGSNFTLKIRSTKLEDSAMYFCASQGAFNQPQHFGDGTRLSIL.

This clone is a singleton in its sample. At one end, the junction sequence differs from germline, possibly due to a read error. The chain links TRBV5-1 to TRBJ2-3; D might be TRBD1 (5 bases). The V gene's germline CDR1 is SGHRS and CDR2 YFSETQ. The CDR3 extends over 16 amino acids. The CDR3: CASSLGPDKSTDAQYF. CDR3 in DNA: TGCGCCAGCAGCTTGGGGCCGGACAAGAGCACAGATGCGCAGTATTTT. Drawing the rest from reference TRBV5-1 and TRBJ2-3, the complete variable domain is KAGVTQTPRYLIKTRGQQVTLSCSPISGHRSVSWYQQTPGQGLQFLFEYFSETQRNKGNFPGRFSGRQFSNSRSEMNVSTLELGDSALYLCASSLGPDKSTDAQYFGPGTRLTVL.

This clone has just one count. V is TRBV6-5 and J is TRBJ2-3, with TRBD1 matching 9 bases. Germline loops: CDR1 MNHEY, CDR2 SVGAGI. The V and J ends lost 0 bases and 8 bases, in that order; junction bases with no gene match: 3. There are 14 residues in the CDR3. CDR3 coding DNA: TGTGCCAGCAGTTACTCCCGGACAGGGGCTACGCAGTATTTT. This encodes CASSYSRTGATQYF.

This clone occurred once. The chain links TRBV12-5 to TRBJ2-5, with 13 bases matching TRBD2. In germline, CDR1 is LGHNT, CDR2 FRNRAP. J lost 4 bases, V lost 5 bases, and 4 bases had no gene match. CDR3 size: 15 residues. CDR3 sequence reads: CASGPGLAGVETQYF. The CDR3 coding sequence is TGTGCTAGTGGTCCCGGACTAGCGGGGGTAGAGACCCAGTACTTC.

CDR3 in DNA: TGTGCCAGCAGCTCCTCGGAGACCCAGTACTTC. It specifies CASSSSETQYF. The V gene is TRBV7-9, the J gene TRBJ2-5; no firm D call. Trimming stripped 4 bases from V and 5 bases from J, with 5 bases between. The CDR3 covers 11 residues. The germline CDR1 and CDR2 sequences are SEHNR and FQNEAQ (reference sequence).

The J gene is TRBJ2-5, the V gene TRBV6-6, with D unclear. CDR3 size: 13 residues. Trimming took 7 bases from V and 1 from J, leaving 10 bases between them. From germline, CDR1 is MNHNY and CDR2 SVGAGI (reference sequence). The CDR3 DNA is TGTGCCAGCAAACTCGGATCCCAAGAGACCCAGTACTTC. Residues: CASKLGSQETQYF.

V is TRBV5-4 and J is TRBJ2-5; 8 nucleotides match TRBD2. The germline V gene encodes CDR1 SGHNT and CDR2 YYREEE (reference sequence). After removal of 0 bases from V and 3 bases from J, the junction contained 1 base not matched to a gene. The CDR3 is 14 amino acids. CDR3 in amino acids: CASSLGAGEETQYF. The CDR3 nucleotides read TGTGCCAGCAGCTTGGGAGCGGGGGAAGAGACCCAGTACTTC.

V and J are TRBV7-2 and TRBJ1-2; TRBD1 is a possible D gene (6 bases). The CDR3 totals 13 residues. Germline V gene lookup returns CDR1 SGHTA and CDR2 FQGNSA. Trimming took 5 bases from V and 4 from J, leaving 11 bases between them. CDR3 nucleotide sequence: TGTGCCAGCAGCATCGACAGGACCTATGGCTACACCTTC. Protein product: CASSIDRTYGYTF. The entire variable domain, with the rest obtained from reference TRBV7-2 and TRBJ1-2, is as follows: GAGVSQSPSNKVTEKGKDVELRCDPISGHTALYWYRQSLGQGLEFLIYFQGNSAPDKSGLPSDRFSAERTGGSVSTLTIQRTQQEDSAVYLCASSIDRTYGYTFGSGTRLTVV.

This sequence joins TRBV7-2 and TRBJ2-1, with 7 bases matching TRBD1. With 1 base clipped from V and 1 base from J, the junction kept 1 base outside the gene matches. The germline V gene encodes CDR1 SGHTA and CDR2 FQGNSA. The CDR3 contains 15 residues. The CDR3 coding sequence is TGTGCCAGCAGCTTAGGACAGGGATCCTACAATGAGCAGTTCTTC. Its translation: CASSLGQGSYNEQFF.

This clone was found once. The rearrangement uses TRBV6-1 and TRBJ1-4; 7 bases are a match to TRBD1. The trim removed 3 bases at V and 3 bases at J, leaving 4 bases unmatched. The CDR3 runs 15 residues. Germline CDR1 is MNHNS and CDR2 is SASEGT. This CDR3 reads CASSDRGGSNEKLFF. The CDR3 DNA reads as TGTGCCAGCAGTGACAGAGGGGGCTCTAATGAAAAACTGTTTTTT.

The chain joins TRBV11-2 to TRBJ2-7; TRBD1 might be the D (6 bases). Germline V gene data show CDR1 as SGHAT and CDR2 as FQNNGV. The CDR3 totals 13 residues. V was shortened by 5 bases and J by 6 bases, with 14 bases between the two germline ends. Written as DNA, the CDR3 is TGTGCCAGCAGCCCTATTCACAGGGCCGAGCAGTACTTC. Amino acid sequence: CASSPIHRAEQYF. The variable domain in full, with the rest retrieved from reference TRBV11-2 and TRBJ2-7, is EAGVAQSPRYKIIEKRQSVAFWCNPISGHATLYWYQQILGQGPKLLIQFQNNGVVDDSQLPKDRFSAERLKGVDSTLKIQPAKLEDSAVYLCASSPIHRAEQYFGPGTRLTVT.

This clone occurred a few times. CDR3 sequence: CASSLDMNTEAFF. Written as DNA, the CDR3 is TGTGCCAGCAGCTTGGACATGAACACTGAAGCTTTCTTT. This rearrangement joins TRBV5-4 to TRBJ1-1; no definite D call. The CDR3 extends over 13 amino acids. V lost 0 bases and J lost 0, with 3 bases in between. The germline gives CDR1 SGHNT, CDR2 YYREEE (reference sequence).

The chain combines TRBV19 with TRBJ1-3, with unresolved D. The CDR3 is 14 amino acids. Germline V gene lookup returns CDR1 LNHDA and CDR2 SQIVND (reference sequence). Trimming left V 5 bases short and J 2 bases short, with 10 bases between. The CDR3 loop reads CASSFTPPGNTIYF. The CDR3 DNA sequence: TGTGCCAGTAGTTTCACGCCGCCTGGAAACACCATATATTTT.

The rearrangement uses TRBV4-2 and TRBJ2-3; 8 bases map to TRBD2. Germline loops: CDR1 LGHNA, CDR2 YNFKEQ. The CDR3 runs 15 residues. V was pared by 2 bases and J by 5 bases, with 6 bases of the junction left unmatched. The CDR3 protein is CASSQQAGEVDTQYF. The CDR3 DNA reads TGTGCCAGCAGCCAACAAGCGGGAGAAGTAGATACGCAGTATTTT.

This sequence joins TRBV11-3 and TRBJ2-1, with D perhaps assigned TRBD1 or TRBD2 (6 bases each). Germline values: CDR1 SGHNT, CDR2 YENEEA. The CDR3 covers 16 residues. Trimming took 5 bases from V and 5 from J, leaving 19 bases between them. The CDR3 region has the DNA TGTGCCAGCAGCGTCGACTCAGGAGGGGGTAACAATGAGCAGTTCTTC. Encoded protein: CASSVDSGGGNNEQFF.

The rearrangement links TRBV2 to TRBJ2-2; D assignment may be TRBD1 or TRBD2 (6 bases each). Germline values: CDR1 SNHLY, CDR2 FYNNEI. The CDR3 is 15 residues long. V gave up 5 bases and J gave up 2 bases, with 12 bases separating them. The CDR3 DNA follows: TGTGCCAGCAGTATCGGGGGCCCTAACACCGGGGAGCTGTTTTTT. Its translation: CASSIGGPNTGELFF.

The chain couples TRBV9 to TRBJ1-4; no reliable D call. The CDR3 is 15 residues long. The V and J ends lost 0 bases and 8 bases respectively, with 14 bases between them. Germline V lookup: CDR1 SGDLS, CDR2 YYNGEE. This CDR3 reads CASSVGGEVREKLFF. The DNA of the CDR3 is TGTGCCAGCAGCGTAGGCGGGGAAGTTAGGGAAAAACTGTTTTTT.

The V call is TRBV10-3, the J call TRBJ1-1; the D is unclear. The length of the CDR3 is 13 residues. Germline CDR1 and CDR2: ENHRY and SYGVKD. Trimming stripped 7 bases from V and 0 bases from J, with 9 bases between. CDR3 in DNA: TGTGCCATCAAGGGCAGGATGAACACTGAAGCTTTCTTT. Translating gives CAIKGRMNTEAFF.

The chain recombines TRBV19 with TRBJ2-7, with 9 bases that match TRBD1. Germline lookup yields CDR1 LNHDA and CDR2 SQIVND (reference sequence). J gave up 5 bases and V 8 bases, and 7 bases lay outside the gene matches. This CDR3 comprises 13 residues. The CDR3 nucleotides read TGTGCCAGTGGGGGACAGGGAGGACACGAGCAGTACTTC. Protein sequence: CASGGQGGHEQYF.

The chain has TRBV4-1 and TRBJ1-1; D call uncertain. The germline V and J ends were trimmed by 3 bases and 7 bases, with 18 bases remaining between them. Per germline, CDR1 MGHRA and CDR2 YSYEKL. This CDR3 contains 15 residues. This chain's CDR3 is CASSQDREVYREAFF. In DNA, the CDR3 is TGCGCCAGCAGCCAGGATAGGGAGGTTTATCGTGAAGCTTTCTTT.

The gene calls are TRBV28 and TRBJ1-1, with D perhaps matching TRBD1 (5 bases). The CDR3 contains 13 residues. The germline CDR1 and CDR2 sequences are MDHEN and SYDVKM. Trimming removed 5 bases at V and 2 bases at J, with 9 bases between. CDR3 sequence (DNA): TGTGCCAGCAGTCGGGGGGGTAACACTGAAGCTTTCTTT. This sequence encodes CASSRGGNTEAFF.

CDR3 DNA: TGTGCCAGCAGCTTAGAAGAGACAGGGGATGCCAAAAACATTCAGTACTTC. Amino acids: CASSLEETGDAKNIQYF. The rearrangement joins TRBV11-3 to TRBJ2-4, with 8 bases lining up with TRBD1. The CDR3 consists of 17 residues. Germline V gives CDR1 SGHNT, CDR2 YENEEA. With 0 bases clipped from V and 1 base from J, the junction kept 5 bases outside the gene matches.

Details on this clone: One junction end does not reproduce the germline sequence, and a read error may be involved. The genes are TRBV19 and TRBJ1-2; D is unclear. Germline CDR1 reads LNHDA; CDR2 reads SQIVND (reference sequence). The CDR3 loop spans 16 amino acids. The CDR3 nucleotides read TGTGTCAGTAGTATCGTACGACAAACTCGGCCCTATGGCTACACCTTC. Translated: CVSSIVRQTRPYGYTF.

CDR3 bases: TGTGCCAGCAGTTTGGGGTACCAAGAGACCCAGTACTTC. Protein: CASSLGYQETQYF. The chain combines TRBV27 with TRBJ2-5; D ambiguous. Germline lookup yields CDR1 MNHEY and CDR2 SMNVEV (reference sequence). The CDR3 is made up of 13 amino acids. V was cut by 3 bases and J by 0 bases, with 5 bases left in between.

The chain has TRBV7-6 and TRBJ2-3; 8 positions match TRBD2. CDR1 and CDR2 (germline): SGHVS, FNYEAQ. J lost 2 bases, V lost 5 bases, and 12 bases had no gene match. The CDR3 spans 17 residues. Here the CDR3 DNA reads TGTGCCAGCAGCCACGGGACTAGTCTTCTTTCCACAGATACGCAGTATTTT. Its protein product is CASSHGTSLLSTDTQYF.

The chain recombines TRBV5-1 with TRBJ2-5; 10 nucleotides agree with TRBD1. The CDR3 covers 16 residues. CDR1 SGHRS and CDR2 YFSETQ come from the germline V gene. The ends lost 1 base at V and 5 bases at J; junction bases unmatched: 8. The CDR3 here is CASSLWGDRGTETQYF. The CDR3 nucleotides read TGCGCCAGCAGCTTGTGGGGGGACAGGGGCACGGAGACCCAGTACTTC.

The chain uses TRBV30 and TRBJ2-2; 7 bases match TRBD1. With V trimmed by 0 bases and J by 3 bases, 7 bases remained unmatched. The CDR3 covers 16 residues. Germline CDR1 GTSNPN, CDR2 SVGIG (reference sequence). The CDR3 DNA is TGTGCCTGGAGTGTATTAGGGGGCGCGGACACCGGGGAGCTGTTTTTT. Its translation: CAWSVLGGADTGELFF.

The chain employs TRBV7-2 and TRBJ1-2; 7 bases are shared with TRBD1. Germline V gene sequence: CDR1 SGHTA, CDR2 FQGNSA. V lost 0 bases to trimming and J lost 6 bases; unmatched junction nucleotides: 7. There are 15 residues in the CDR3. The CDR3 loop reads CASSLASGGRDGYTF. The CDR3 bases are TGTGCCAGCAGCTTAGCATCAGGGGGGAGGGATGGCTACACCTTC.